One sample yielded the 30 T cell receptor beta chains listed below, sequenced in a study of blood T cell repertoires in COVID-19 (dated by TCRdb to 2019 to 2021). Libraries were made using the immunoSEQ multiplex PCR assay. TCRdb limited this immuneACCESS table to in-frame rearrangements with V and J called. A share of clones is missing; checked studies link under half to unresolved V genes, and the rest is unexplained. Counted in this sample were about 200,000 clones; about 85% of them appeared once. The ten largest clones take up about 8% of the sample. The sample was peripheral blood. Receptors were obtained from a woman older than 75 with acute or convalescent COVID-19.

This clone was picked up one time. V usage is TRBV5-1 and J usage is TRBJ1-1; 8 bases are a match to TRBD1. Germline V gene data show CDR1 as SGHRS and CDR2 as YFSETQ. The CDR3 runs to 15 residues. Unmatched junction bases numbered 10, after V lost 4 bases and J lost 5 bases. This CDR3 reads CASSPQTGVGTEAFF. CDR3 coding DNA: TGCGCCAGCAGCCCTCAGACAGGGGTGGGAACTGAAGCTTTCTTT.

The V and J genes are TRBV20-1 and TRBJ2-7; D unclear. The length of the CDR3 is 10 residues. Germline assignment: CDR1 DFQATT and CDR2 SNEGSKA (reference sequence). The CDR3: CSARSYEQYF. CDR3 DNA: TGCAGCGCGCGGTCCTACGAGCAGTACTTC.

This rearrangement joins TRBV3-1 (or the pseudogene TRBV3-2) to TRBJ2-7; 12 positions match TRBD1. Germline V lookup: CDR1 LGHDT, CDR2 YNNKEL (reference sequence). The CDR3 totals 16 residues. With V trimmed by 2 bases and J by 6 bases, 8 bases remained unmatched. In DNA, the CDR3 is TGTGCCAGCAGCCAATACGCCCGGGACAGGGGGCGCGAGCAGTACTTC. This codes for CASSQYARDRGREQYF.

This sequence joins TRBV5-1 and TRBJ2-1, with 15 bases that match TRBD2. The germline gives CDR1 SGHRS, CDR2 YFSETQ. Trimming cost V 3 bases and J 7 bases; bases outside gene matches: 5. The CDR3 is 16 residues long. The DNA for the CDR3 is TGCGCCAGCAGCTGGACTAGCGGGGGGGCAAGGAATGAGCAGTTCTTC. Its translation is CASSWTSGGARNEQFF.

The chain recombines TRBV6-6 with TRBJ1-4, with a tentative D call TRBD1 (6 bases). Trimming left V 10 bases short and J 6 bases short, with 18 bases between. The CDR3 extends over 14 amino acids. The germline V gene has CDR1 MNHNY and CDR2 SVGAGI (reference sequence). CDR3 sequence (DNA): TGTGCCATGAAGCCGGGACACGCGGATGAAAAACTGTTTTTT. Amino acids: CAMKPGHADEKLFF.

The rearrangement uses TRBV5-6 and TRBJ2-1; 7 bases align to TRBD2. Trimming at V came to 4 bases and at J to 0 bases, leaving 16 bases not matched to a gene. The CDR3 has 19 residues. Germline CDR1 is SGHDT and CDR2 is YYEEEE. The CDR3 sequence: CASSTLRTAGSSSYNEQFF. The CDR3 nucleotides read TGTGCCAGCAGCACGCTCCGCACAGCGGGGTCGAGCTCCTACAATGAGCAGTTCTTC.

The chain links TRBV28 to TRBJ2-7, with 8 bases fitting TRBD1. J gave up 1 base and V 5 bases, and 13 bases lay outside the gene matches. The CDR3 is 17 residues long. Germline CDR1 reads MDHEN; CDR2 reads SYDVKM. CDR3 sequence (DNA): TGTGCCAGCAGTGCCTCCTCGGGACAGGCGAGATCCTACGAGCAGTACTTC. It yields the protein CASSASSGQARSYEQYF.

The CDR3 is CASSPGQGRSVPYEQYF. CDR3 sequence (DNA): TGTGCCAGCTCACCGGGACAGGGCCGTTCGGTCCCTTACGAGCAGTACTTC. This chain joins TRBV18 and TRBJ2-7; TRBD1 aligns across 9 bases. Germline lookup yields CDR1 KGHSH and CDR2 LQKENI. The CDR3 spans 17 residues. The ends lost 3 bases at V and 4 bases at J; junction bases unmatched: 13.

The CDR3 reads CASRGGQDNYGYTF. CDR3 in DNA: TGTGCCAGCAGAGGGGGCCAGGATAACTATGGCTACACCTTC. V and J are TRBV3-1 (or the pseudogene TRBV3-2) and TRBJ1-2; 7 nucleotides agree with TRBD1. This CDR3 has 14 residues. Germline CDR1 reads LGHDT; CDR2 reads YNNKEL (reference sequence). V lost 6 bases to trimming and J lost 1 base; unmatched junction nucleotides: 5.

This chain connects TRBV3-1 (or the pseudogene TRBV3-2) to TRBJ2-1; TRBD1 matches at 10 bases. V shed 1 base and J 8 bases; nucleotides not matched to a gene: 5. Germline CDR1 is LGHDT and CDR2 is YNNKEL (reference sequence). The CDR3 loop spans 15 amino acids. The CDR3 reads CASSQGGTGVYEQFF. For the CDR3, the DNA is TGTGCCAGCAGCCAAGGGGGGACAGGGGTTTATGAGCAGTTCTTC.

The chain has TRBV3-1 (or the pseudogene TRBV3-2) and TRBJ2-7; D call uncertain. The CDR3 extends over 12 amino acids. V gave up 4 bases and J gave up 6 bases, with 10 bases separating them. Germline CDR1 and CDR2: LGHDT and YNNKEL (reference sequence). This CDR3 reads CASSPHGPEQYF. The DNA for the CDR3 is TGTGCCAGCAGCCCCCATGGCCCCGAGCAGTACTTC.

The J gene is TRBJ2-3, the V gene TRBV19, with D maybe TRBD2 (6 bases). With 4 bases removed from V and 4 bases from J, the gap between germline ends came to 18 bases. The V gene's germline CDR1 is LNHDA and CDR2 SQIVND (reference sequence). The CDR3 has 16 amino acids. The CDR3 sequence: CASSKLAPILSDTQYF. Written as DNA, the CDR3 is TGTGCCAGTAGTAAACTAGCCCCAATCCTCTCAGATACGCAGTATTTT.

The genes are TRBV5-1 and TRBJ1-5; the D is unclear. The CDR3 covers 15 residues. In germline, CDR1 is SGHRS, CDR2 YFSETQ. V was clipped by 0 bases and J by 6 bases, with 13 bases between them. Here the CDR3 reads CASSLDPGSTQPQHF. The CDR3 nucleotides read TGCGCCAGCAGCTTGGATCCGGGAAGTACTCAGCCCCAGCATTTT.

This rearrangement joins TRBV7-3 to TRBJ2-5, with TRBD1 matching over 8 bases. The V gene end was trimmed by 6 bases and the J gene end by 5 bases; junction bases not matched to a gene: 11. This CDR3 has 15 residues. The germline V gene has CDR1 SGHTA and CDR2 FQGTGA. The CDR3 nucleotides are TGTGCCAGCAGTGCCACCCGACAGGGGACGGAGACCCAGTACTTC. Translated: CASSATRQGTETQYF.

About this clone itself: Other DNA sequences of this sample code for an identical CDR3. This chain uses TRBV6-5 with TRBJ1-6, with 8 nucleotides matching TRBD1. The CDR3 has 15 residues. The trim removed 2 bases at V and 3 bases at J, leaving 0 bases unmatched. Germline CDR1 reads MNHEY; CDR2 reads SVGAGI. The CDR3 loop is CASSYGQGYNSPLHF. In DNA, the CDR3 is TGTGCCAGCAGTTACGGACAGGGCTATAATTCACCCCTCCACTTT.

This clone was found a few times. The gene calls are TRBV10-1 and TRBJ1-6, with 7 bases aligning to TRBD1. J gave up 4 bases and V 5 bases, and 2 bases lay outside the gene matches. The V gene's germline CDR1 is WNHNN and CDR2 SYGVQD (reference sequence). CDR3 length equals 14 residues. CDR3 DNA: TGCGCCAGCAGTCCGGGACAGTATAATTCACCCCTCCACTTT. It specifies CASSPGQYNSPLHF.

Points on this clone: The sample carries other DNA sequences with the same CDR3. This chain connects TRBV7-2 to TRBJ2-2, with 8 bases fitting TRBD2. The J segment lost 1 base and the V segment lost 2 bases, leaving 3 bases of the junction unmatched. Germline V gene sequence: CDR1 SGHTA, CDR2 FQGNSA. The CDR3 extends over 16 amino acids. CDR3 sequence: CASSLTGGWNTGELFF. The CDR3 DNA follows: TGTGCCAGCAGCTTAACGGGGGGGTGGAACACCGGGGAGCTGTTTTTT.

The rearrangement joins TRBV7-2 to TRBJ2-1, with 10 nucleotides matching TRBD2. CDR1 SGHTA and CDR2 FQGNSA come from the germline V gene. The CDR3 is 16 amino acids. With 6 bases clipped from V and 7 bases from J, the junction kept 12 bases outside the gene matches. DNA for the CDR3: TGTGCCAGCAGAAGGAGCGGGGGGGCCGAGGGGAATGAGCAGTTCTTC. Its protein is CASRRSGGAEGNEQFF.

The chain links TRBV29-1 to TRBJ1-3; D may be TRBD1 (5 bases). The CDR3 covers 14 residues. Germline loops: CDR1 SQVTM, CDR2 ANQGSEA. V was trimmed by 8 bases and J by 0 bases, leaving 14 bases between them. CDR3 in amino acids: CSIGVSGSGNTIYF. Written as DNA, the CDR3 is TGCAGCATAGGGGTTTCAGGCTCTGGAAACACCATATATTTT.

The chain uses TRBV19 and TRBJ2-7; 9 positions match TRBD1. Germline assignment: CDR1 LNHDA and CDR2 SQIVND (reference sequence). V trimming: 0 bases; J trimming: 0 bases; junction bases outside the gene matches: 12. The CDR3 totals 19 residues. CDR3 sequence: CASSIDHRFGQGSSYEQYF. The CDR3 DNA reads TGTGCCAGTAGTATAGATCATCGTTTCGGACAGGGGAGCTCCTACGAGCAGTACTTC. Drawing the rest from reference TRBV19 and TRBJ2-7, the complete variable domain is DGGITQSPKYLFRKEGQNVTLSCEQNLNHDAMYWYRQDPGQGLRLIYYSQIVNDFQKGDIAEGYSVSREKKESFPLTVTSAQKNPTAFYLCASSIDHRFGQGSSYEQYFGPGTRLTVT.

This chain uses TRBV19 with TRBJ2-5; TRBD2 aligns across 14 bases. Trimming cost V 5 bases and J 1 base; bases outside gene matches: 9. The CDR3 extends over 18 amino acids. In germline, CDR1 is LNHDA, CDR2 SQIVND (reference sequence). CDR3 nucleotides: TGTGCCAGTAGTGCGAGACTAGCGGGGGGGCTTGGCCAAGAGACCCAGTACTTC. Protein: CASSARLAGGLGQETQYF.

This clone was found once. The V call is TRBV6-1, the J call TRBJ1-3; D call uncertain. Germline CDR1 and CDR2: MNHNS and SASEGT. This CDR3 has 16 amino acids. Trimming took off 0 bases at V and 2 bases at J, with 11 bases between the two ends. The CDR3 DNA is TGTGCCAGCAGTGAAGCGAGGAATCTTCCTGGAAACACCATATATTTT. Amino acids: CASSEARNLPGNTIYF.

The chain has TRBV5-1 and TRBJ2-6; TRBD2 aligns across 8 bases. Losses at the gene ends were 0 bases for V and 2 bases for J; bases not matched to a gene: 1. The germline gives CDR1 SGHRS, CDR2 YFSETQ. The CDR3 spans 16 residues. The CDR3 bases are TGCGCCAGCAGCTTGGCCGGGAGGGCTGGGGCCAACGTCCTGACTTTC. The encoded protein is CASSLAGRAGANVLTF.

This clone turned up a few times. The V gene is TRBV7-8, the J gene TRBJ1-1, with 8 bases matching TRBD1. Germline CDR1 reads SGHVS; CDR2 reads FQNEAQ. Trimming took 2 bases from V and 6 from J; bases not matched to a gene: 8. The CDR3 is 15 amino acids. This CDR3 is CASSLRDRGLAEAFF. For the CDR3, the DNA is TGTGCCAGCAGCTTACGAGACAGGGGTTTGGCTGAAGCTTTCTTT.

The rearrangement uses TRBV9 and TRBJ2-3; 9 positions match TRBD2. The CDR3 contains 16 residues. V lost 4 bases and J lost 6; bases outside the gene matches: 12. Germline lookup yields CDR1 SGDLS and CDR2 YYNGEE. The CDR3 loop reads CASSPRTSATLDTQYF. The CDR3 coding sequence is TGTGCCAGCAGCCCCCGGACTAGCGCGACACTTGATACGCAGTATTTT.

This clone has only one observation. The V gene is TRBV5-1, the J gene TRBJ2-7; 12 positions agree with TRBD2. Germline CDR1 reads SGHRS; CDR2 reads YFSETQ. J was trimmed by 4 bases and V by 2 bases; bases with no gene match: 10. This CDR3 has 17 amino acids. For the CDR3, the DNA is TGCGCCAGCAGCTTTGGGCCGACTAGCGGGAGTGGGTACGAGCAGTACTTC. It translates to CASSFGPTSGSGYEQYF.

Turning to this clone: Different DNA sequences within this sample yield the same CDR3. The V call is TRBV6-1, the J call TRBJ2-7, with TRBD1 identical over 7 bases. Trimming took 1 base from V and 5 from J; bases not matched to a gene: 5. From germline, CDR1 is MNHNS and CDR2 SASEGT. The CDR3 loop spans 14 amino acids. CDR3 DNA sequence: TGTGCCAGCAGTGAAGGGACAGGAGGAGACGAGCAGTACTTC. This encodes CASSEGTGGDEQYF.

This CDR3 reads CASSVAARGGTGELFF. In nucleotides, the CDR3 is TGTGCCAGCAGCGTAGCGGCGCGGGGTGGGACCGGGGAGCTGTTTTTT. The chain joins TRBV9 to TRBJ2-2; TRBD2 is a possible D gene (6 bases). The CDR3 has 16 residues. CDR1 is SGDLS, CDR2 YYNGEE, per germline. V was pared by 0 bases and J by 5 bases, with 14 bases between.

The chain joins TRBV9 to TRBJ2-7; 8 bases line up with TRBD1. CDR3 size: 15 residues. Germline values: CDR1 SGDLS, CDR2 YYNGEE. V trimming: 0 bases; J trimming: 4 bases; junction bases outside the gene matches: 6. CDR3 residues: CASSVGQGARYEQYF. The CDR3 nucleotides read TGTGCCAGCAGCGTAGGGCAGGGGGCTCGGTACGAGCAGTACTTC.

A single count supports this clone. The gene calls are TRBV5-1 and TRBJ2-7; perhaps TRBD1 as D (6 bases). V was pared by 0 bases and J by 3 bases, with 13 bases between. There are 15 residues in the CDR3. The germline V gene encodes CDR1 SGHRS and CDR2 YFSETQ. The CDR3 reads CASSLGPGDIYEQYF. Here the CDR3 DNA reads TGCGCCAGCAGCTTGGGCCCCGGGGACATCTACGAGCAGTACTTC.